The clone carrying this TCR beta chain counts as medium-sized by frequency. These data belong to a study of synovial regulatory T cells in juvenile arthritis. Each patient with active arthritis gave synovial fluid along with matched peripheral blood. This table comes from immunoSEQ multiplex PCR, and its TCRdb copy is limited to in-frame clones, with some not included. The table for this sample gives over 1,300 clones. Germline lookup yields CDR1 SGHDT and CDR2 YYEEEE. This CDR3 comprises 15 residues. DNA was not recorded. Specimen: Treg cells from the synovium. This clonotype was sampled from a donor between 2 and 29 years old with juvenile idiopathic arthritis. The chain recombines TRBV5-6 with TRBJ1-5. This CDR3 is CASSLNTDSNQPQHF.